The T cell receptor beta chain described here comes from a study of shared clonotypes between healthy human individuals. This table comes from immunoSEQ multiplex PCR, and its TCRdb copy is limited to in-frame clones, with some not included. The data show hundreds of thousands of clones, 92% seen once. CDR3 length: 14 residues. Germline CDR1 reads LGHNA; CDR2 reads YSLEER. V was clipped by 3 bases and J by 8 bases, with 16 bases between them. Concerning this clone: The antigen is undetermined.

Naive CD8 cells, CD45RO-negative and positively selected for CCR7, excluded terminally differentiated effector memory CD45RA+ cells. Overall study results and limits: Depth was large, yet rarefaction showed that sorted-subset sequencing was incomplete.

This chain links TRBV4-3 with TRBJ1-1; D perhaps matches TRBD1 (5 bases). The source material was naive CD8+ T cells sorted from blood. The receptor was derived from a man aged 25-45 years in good health. The CDR3 region has the DNA TGCGCCAGCAGCCAGAGGCGGGACGGGCAGGAAGCTTTCTTT. Translated: CASSQRRDGQEAFF.